The 15 T cell receptor beta chains listed next were all sequenced from one sample in a study of cytomegalovirus exposure and HLA in healthy donors. Researchers ran the PCR with 60 Vbeta and 13 Jbeta primers. The table came from immunoSEQ multiplex PCR; TCRdb's copy has only in-frame clones and leaves some out. Among about 150,000 clones, about 75% were seen once, and the ten largest hold about 11%. Sequenced: PBMCs. These receptors all stem from a man aged 18 to 29 in good health and CMV-seropositive.

The chain carries TRBV4-1 and TRBJ2-7, with D possibly TRBD2 on 6 matching bases. The CDR3 loop spans 15 amino acids. V was clipped by 3 bases and J by 0 bases, with 12 bases between them. From germline, CDR1 is MGHRA and CDR2 YSYEKL. The CDR3 bases are TGCGCCAGCAGCCAGGCGGGGTCGAGCTCCTACGAGCAGTACTTC. This sequence encodes CASSQAGSSSYEQYF.

This clone was seen a few times. This sequence joins TRBV7-6 and TRBJ2-7, with 14 bases fitting TRBD2. V trimming: 5 bases; J trimming: 5 bases; junction bases outside the gene matches: 5. CDR1 is SGHVS and CDR2 is FNYEAQ in the germline V gene. There are 15 residues in the CDR3. CDR3 region: CASSKGLAGDDEQYF. CDR3 bases: TGTGCCAGCAGCAAGGGACTAGCGGGAGACGACGAGCAGTACTTC.

This chain links TRBV6-5 with TRBJ2-7; 8 bases are shared with TRBD2. This CDR3 has 14 amino acids. CDR1 is MNHEY, CDR2 SVGAGI, per germline. V lost 6 bases to trimming and J lost 7 bases; unmatched junction nucleotides: 11. DNA for the CDR3: TGTGCCAGCAGGCCCGACGCGGGGGGCAAGGAGCAGTACTTC. This sequence encodes CASRPDAGGKEQYF.

In the case of this clone: One junction end does not reproduce the germline sequence, and a read error may be involved. The chain uses TRBV7-9 and TRBJ1-1; D unclear. This CDR3 comprises 14 residues. Per the germline V gene, CDR1 is SEHNR and CDR2 is FQNEAQ (reference sequence). Here the CDR3 DNA reads TGTTCCAGCAGCTTAGCGGGTAGCAACACTGAAGCTTTCTTT. This codes for CSSSLAGSNTEAFF. Full variable domain (missing parts from reference TRBV7-9 and TRBJ1-1): DTGVSQNPRHKITKRGQNVTFRCDPISEHNRLYWYRQTLGQGPEFLTYFQNEAQLEKSRLLSDRFSAERPKGSFSTLEIQRTEQGDSAMYLCSSSLAGSNTEAFFGQGTRLTVV.

The J gene is TRBJ1-2, the V gene TRBV7-9; unclear D gene. CDR1 is SEHNR, CDR2 FQNEAQ, per germline (reference sequence). The CDR3 totals 13 residues. V was trimmed by 6 bases and J by 6 bases, leaving 14 bases between them. CDR3 region: CASRLNAGDGYTF. CDR3 coding DNA: TGTGCCAGCAGACTGAACGCCGGGGATGGCTACACCTTC.

The V gene is TRBV6-6, the J gene TRBJ1-1; D may be TRBD1 (5 bases). Germline-derived CDR1 and CDR2 are MNHNY and SVGAGI (reference sequence). With 5 bases removed from V and 0 bases from J, the gap between germline ends came to 13 bases. CDR3 length: 15 residues. The CDR3 DNA sequence: TGTGCCAGCAGTCCGTCGACAGTAATGAACACTGAAGCTTTCTTT. It codes for CASSPSTVMNTEAFF.

This chain's CDR3 is CASSIQGANSPLHF. CDR3 in DNA: TGTGCCAGTAGTATCCAGGGGGCGAATTCACCCCTCCACTTT. The chain couples TRBV19 to TRBJ1-6; 8 positions match TRBD1. Germline CDR1 is LNHDA and CDR2 is SQIVND (reference sequence). With 3 bases clipped from V and 7 bases from J, the junction kept 2 bases outside the gene matches. This CDR3 is built from 14 residues.

J is TRBJ1-5 and V is TRBV18; D is perhaps TRBD1 (6 bases). The CDR3 contains 14 residues. CDR1 is KGHSH and CDR2 is LQKENI in the germline V gene. Trimming took off 2 bases at V and 7 bases at J, with 12 bases between the two ends. CDR3 loop: CASSPSRGNQPQHF. The CDR3 region has the DNA TGTGCCAGCTCACCAAGCAGGGGAAACCAGCCCCAGCATTTT.

The chain couples TRBV9 to TRBJ2-2; D remains unclear. The V end was cut by 5 bases, the J end by 5 bases, with 19 bases between. The germline V gene has CDR1 SGDLS and CDR2 YYNGEE. The CDR3 loop spans 16 amino acids. CDR3 protein: CASRRSLWASTGELFF. The CDR3 bases are TGTGCCAGCAGGAGAAGCTTGTGGGCGAGTACCGGGGAGCTGTTTTTT.

The chain couples TRBV4-1 to TRBJ2-1; 13 bases align to TRBD2. The trim removed 3 bases at V and 3 bases at J, leaving 2 bases unmatched. CDR1 is MGHRA and CDR2 is YSYEKL in the germline V gene. This CDR3 contains 16 residues. In DNA, the CDR3 is TGCGCCAGCAGCCAGGGACTAGCGGGGAACTACAATGAGCAGTTCTTC. Its protein product is CASSQGLAGNYNEQFF.

The CDR3 nucleotides are TGTGCCAGCAGGAGGGACTCCACAGATACGCAGTATTTT. Its translation: CASRRDSTDTQYF. The rearrangement links TRBV6-5 to TRBJ2-3, with TRBD2 as a possible D gene (6 bases). The CDR3 spans 13 residues. V shed 6 bases and J shed 2 bases, with 9 bases lying between them. Germline V gene lookup returns CDR1 MNHEY and CDR2 SVGAGI.

The chain has TRBV30 and TRBJ1-5; D is unresolved. The CDR3 length is 16 residues. V was pared by 4 bases and J by 3 bases, with 19 bases between. CDR1 and CDR2 from the germline V gene are GTSNPN and SVGIG (reference sequence). This chain's CDR3 is CAWKSQATVSNQPQHF. In DNA form, the CDR3 reads TGTGCCTGGAAAAGTCAGGCTACTGTGTCCAATCAGCCCCAGCATTTT.

The rearrangement uses TRBV10-1 and TRBJ2-2; D may be TRBD1 (5 bases). Between the trimmed V and J ends, which lost 6 bases and 3 bases, there was a span of 8 bases. The germline V gene has CDR1 WNHNN and CDR2 SYGVQD (reference sequence). CDR3 length equals 13 residues. The CDR3 bases are TGCGCCAGCAGCGACAGTGACACCGGGGAGCTGTTTTTT. It codes for CASSDSDTGELFF.

The V and J genes are TRBV30 and TRBJ2-3; the match to TRBD2 covers 11 bases. This CDR3 region has 18 residues. The ends lost 0 bases at V and 4 bases at J; junction bases unmatched: 12. Germline V gene lookup returns CDR1 GTSNPN and CDR2 SVGIG (reference sequence). CDR3 region: CAWSVRRSSGRWSDTQYF. CDR3 nucleotides: TGTGCCTGGAGTGTACGGCGGTCTAGCGGGAGGTGGTCAGATACGCAGTATTTT.

The chain recombines TRBV19 with TRBJ2-5; 8 bases are shared with TRBD1. This CDR3 is 13 amino acids long. The ends lost 7 bases at V and 4 bases at J; junction bases unmatched: 5. The germline V gene encodes CDR1 LNHDA and CDR2 SQIVND (reference sequence). CDR3 coding DNA: TGTGCCAGTACGATTACAGGGGGAGAGACCCAGTACTTC. Protein: CASTITGGETQYF.